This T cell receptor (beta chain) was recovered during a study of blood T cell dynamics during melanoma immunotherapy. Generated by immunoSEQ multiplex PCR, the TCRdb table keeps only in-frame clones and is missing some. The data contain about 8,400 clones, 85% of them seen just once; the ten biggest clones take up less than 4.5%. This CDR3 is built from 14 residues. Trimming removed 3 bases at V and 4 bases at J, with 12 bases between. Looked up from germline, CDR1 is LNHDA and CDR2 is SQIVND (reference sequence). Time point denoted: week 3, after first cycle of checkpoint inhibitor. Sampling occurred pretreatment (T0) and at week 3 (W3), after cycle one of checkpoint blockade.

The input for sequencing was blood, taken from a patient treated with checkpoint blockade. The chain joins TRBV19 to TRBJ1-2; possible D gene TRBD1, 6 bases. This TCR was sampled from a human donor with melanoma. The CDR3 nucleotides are TGTGCCAGTAGTATCCCAGGGGCCCCCTATGGCTACACCTTC. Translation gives CASSIPGAPYGYTF.